This record looks at one TCR beta chain sequence and its context. What it recognizes is unknown. The assay was immunoSEQ multiplex PCR, and TCRdb's table has in-frame clones only and misses some. The table includes some 740,000 clones, 80% to 95% detected once. This record comes from a study of shared clonotypes between healthy human individuals. The overall study: Donors had three CD4 naive, three CD4 memory, two CD8 naive and one CD8 memory plate apiece.

Findings and caveats of the study: Researchers found naive subsets generally carried larger estimated richness than memory subsets. Donor scarcity curtailed the genetic and exposure-history diversity represented herein.

CDR3 length equals 16 residues. CDR1 MNHEY and CDR2 SMNVEV come from the germline V gene (reference sequence). The V end lost 5 bases, the J end lost 0 bases, and 14 bases lay between the germline ends. The naive CD8 fraction comprised CD45RO-negative cells positively selected for CCR7 and excluded terminally differentiated effector memory CD45RA+ cells. The receptor comes from a young man in good health. The chain is built from TRBV27 and TRBJ1-5; D unresolved. Sample: naive CD8+ T cells sorted from blood. CDR3 in amino acids: CASSPLLGDSNQPQHF. The CDR3 DNA follows: TGTGCCAGCAGTCCCCTTCTTGGTGATAGCAATCAGCCCCAGCATTTT.